The clone carrying this T cell receptor (beta chain) is labeled as large. As yet, its antigen is unknown. As it was prepared, the TCRbeta library received unique molecular identifiers. TCRdb called the PCR reads again in MiXCR, with one record for every CDR3 protein. The repertoire holds approximately 8,700 distinct CDR3 sequences, with around 14% as singletons. The data were taken from a study of T-cell reconstitution after alpha-beta-depleted transplantation in children. Broader study findings: Several hundred expanded graft clones reportedly gave rise to the alpha-beta T cells present about two months after transplant. Newly generated T cells supplied most T-cell counts and diversity one year post-transplant. Some patients' high day-60 TCRbeta diversity was attributed to recipient cells surviving conditioning.

This CDR3 comprises 14 residues. V shed 2 bases and J shed 2 bases, with 11 bases lying between them. Germline lookup yields CDR1 SGHTS and CDR2 YDEGEE. The sample here was PBMCs, mostly from graft donor cells, taken 60 days after TCRalphabeta/CD19-depleted stem cell transplant. The source is a male patient aged 5 to 17 who had a stem cell transplant for acute lymphoblastic leukemia, so the T cells may come from the graft donor. This chain links TRBV5-8 with TRBJ2-7; a weak D match, TRBD1 (5 bases). CDR3 in DNA: TGTGCCAGCAGCTTCTGGGGCACAGCCTACGAGCAGTACTTC. This gives the protein CASSFWGTAYEQYF.